This T cell receptor beta chain came from a study of molecular identifiers for immune sequencing clone quantification. Study-level findings and limits: Under 1% of molecules in naive cells, but over 97% of effector molecules, belonged to clones above 20 RNA copies. Reports indicate spiked Jurkat TCR RNA from one cell could be found among 900,000 to 1,000,000 naive cells. Barcode collisions between identical TCR molecules could shrink estimates of highly expanded clone sizes.

Listed TCR primers and previously described methods were used for bulk TCR libraries. One entry per CDR3 protein, called by TCRdb with MiXCR from the PCR reads. The sample records about 640,000 distinct CDR3 sequences, just under 20% being singletons. V lost 5 bases and J lost 5, with 18 bases in between. Germline CDR1 and CDR2: PRHDT and FYEKMQ (reference sequence). This CDR3 is 15 amino acids long. Points on this clonotype: The target antigen is unknown. A much larger clone sits a single nucleotide away, making a read error possible.

The source is a human donor in good health. Some libraries in this study had Jurkat cell RNA spiked in. V gene TRBV13 combines with J gene TRBJ1-2, with TRBD1 as a possible D gene (5 bases). Sequencing was performed on naive CD8+ T cells from blood, with Jurkat cell RNA spiked in. The subset here: FACS-sorted CD8+CD4-CCR7+CD45RA+ naive T cells. CDR3 residues: CASSGGDRPFYGYTF. The CDR3 region has the DNA TGTGCCAGCAGCGGGGGGGACCGCCCCTTTTATGGCTACACCTTC.